One sample yielded the 29 T cell receptor beta chains listed below, sequenced in a study of blood T cells in healthy people across ages. Combining a sample-barcoded 5' primer with a J-beta primer mix, a second PCR ran for 7 to 11 cycles. TCRdb redid the calling of the 5' RACE reads with MiXCR, one entry per CDR3 protein. Among 1.8 million or so distinct CDR3 sequences listed, 30% to 40% were seen once. Specimen: blood. All receptors come from a human donor in good health.

This clonotype was seen repeatedly, ten times or more. The chain has TRBV7-2 and TRBJ2-3; D possibly matches TRBD1 or TRBD2 (5 bases each). Germline loops: CDR1 SGHTA, CDR2 FQGNSA. V lost 5 bases to trimming and J lost 11 bases, with 11 bases between them. This CDR3 spans 11 amino acids. CDR3: CASSPFGGQYF. The CDR3 DNA is TGTGCCAGCAGCCCATTTGGGGGGCAGTATTTT.

This clonotype has only a few counts. V gene TRBV5-6 combines with J gene TRBJ1-5; maybe TRBD1 (5 bases). Trimming removed 0 bases at V and 7 bases at J, with 11 bases between. Germline V lookup: CDR1 SGHDT, CDR2 YYEEEE. The CDR3 is 14 residues long. CDR3 nucleotide sequence: TGTGCCAGCAGCTTGGGACAGCTACAACAGCCCCAGCATTTT. As protein: CASSLGQLQQPQHF.

V and J are TRBV7-2 and TRBJ2-4; TRBD2 is a possible D gene (8 bases). There are 16 residues in the CDR3. From germline, CDR1 is SGHTA and CDR2 FQGNSA. Trimming cost V 7 bases and J 8 bases, with 24 bases left between them. The chain's CDR3 is CASTPGAGRGPDIQYF. CDR3 DNA: TGTGCCAGCACCCCAGGGGCCGGGAGGGGGCCAGACATTCAGTACTTC.

The V gene is TRBV2, the J gene TRBJ1-5, with a tentative D call TRBD1 (5 bases). Per germline, CDR1 SNHLY and CDR2 FYNNEI. This CDR3 has 15 amino acids. The V and J ends lost 5 bases and 4 bases respectively, with 15 bases between them. CDR3 sequence: CASSQDSGLNQPQHF. The CDR3 DNA follows: TGTGCCAGCAGTCAAGACAGCGGACTTAATCAGCCCCAGCATTTT.

The V call is TRBV12-3 or TRBV12-4, the J call TRBJ2-1; D is undetermined. The CDR3 spans 16 residues. V was trimmed by 6 bases and J by 2 bases, leaving 17 bases between them. The chain's CDR3 is CASSPYESSTYNEQFF. Written as DNA, the CDR3 is TGTGCCAGCAGCCCCTATGAGTCATCTACCTACAATGAGCAGTTCTTC.

V is TRBV5-6 and J is TRBJ1-1, with TRBD1 identical over 8 bases. Germline CDR1 is SGHDT and CDR2 is YYEEEE. The junction had 3 bases not matched to a gene; V was cut back by 2 bases and J by 6 bases. The CDR3 runs 13 residues. The CDR3 nucleotides read TGTGCCAGCAGCTTTGGGGGACAGGCTGAAGCTTTCTTT. It translates to CASSFGGQAEAFF. Variable domain in full (rest from reference TRBV5-6 and TRBJ1-1): DAGVTQSPTHLIKTRGQQVTLRCSPKSGHDTVSWYQQALGQGPQFIFQYYEEEERQRGNFPDRFSGHQFPNYSSELNVNALLLGDSALYLCASSFGGQAEAFFGQGTRLTVV.

The gene calls are TRBV4-1 and TRBJ2-1, with 7 nucleotides matching TRBD2. Looked up from germline, CDR1 is MGHRA and CDR2 is YSYEKL. J lost 3 bases, V lost 1 base, and 6 bases had no gene match. This CDR3 spans 16 amino acids. The CDR3 loop is CASSQVLGTNYNEQFF. As DNA, the CDR3 is TGCGCCAGCAGCCAAGTATTAGGGACTAACTACAATGAGCAGTTCTTC.

The chain uses TRBV20-1 and TRBJ2-5; 8 bases are a match to TRBD2. The V segment lost 7 bases and the J segment 4 bases; nucleotides outside the gene matches: 2. Germline CDR1 is DFQATT and CDR2 is SNEGSKA (reference sequence). This CDR3 contains 11 residues. The CDR3 bases are TGCAGTGTGCGGGGGGCAGAGACCCAGTACTTC. Translated: CSVRGAETQYF.

This clonotype was seen a few times. The gene calls are TRBV29-1 and TRBJ2-3; D ambiguous. Germline CDR1 SQVTM, CDR2 ANQGSEA. This CDR3 contains 12 residues. The ends were cut back, 7 bases at V and 2 bases at J, with 10 bases in the middle. DNA for the CDR3: TGCAGCGCCTCGTCAGCCACAGATACGCAGTATTTT. Encoded protein: CSASSATDTQYF.

This sequence joins TRBV15 and TRBJ2-4; 8 positions agree with TRBD1. With V trimmed by 3 bases and J by 13 bases, 11 bases remained unmatched. There are 14 residues in the CDR3. CDR1 and CDR2 (germline): LNHNV, YYDKDF (reference sequence). The CDR3 DNA reads TGTGCCACCAGCAGGGACAGGGCATCGAGTGAGCAGTACTTC. It encodes CATSRDRASSEQYF.

The gene calls are TRBV3-1 and TRBJ2-5; 7 bases align to TRBD2. The DNA end is more similar to TRBJ2-7, so the J call may be wrong. The germline gives CDR1 LGHDT, CDR2 YNNKEL (reference sequence). CDR3 length equals 15 residues. Written as DNA, the CDR3 is TGTGCCAGCAGCCAGGGGACTACTCTCTCCTACGAGCAGTACTTC. Translation: CASSQGTTLSYEQYF.

This clonotype was found a few times. The V call is TRBV29-1, the J call TRBJ1-5; no firm D call. Trimming left V 6 bases short and J 3 bases short, with 9 bases between. This CDR3 spans 12 amino acids. Germline V gives CDR1 SQVTM, CDR2 ANQGSEA. In DNA form, the CDR3 reads TGCAGCGTACGGGATCTCAATCAGCCCCAGCATTTT. Amino acids: CSVRDLNQPQHF.

The chain uses TRBV4-3 and TRBJ2-5; TRBD1 matches at 8 bases. The J call is doubtful: the DNA matches TRBJ2-7 better. The CDR3 loop spans 14 amino acids. Germline CDR1 LGHNA, CDR2 YSLEER. This CDR3 is CASSPDRGVDEQYF. The CDR3 DNA reads TGCGCCAGCAGCCCCGACAGGGGCGTGGACGAGCAGTACTTC.

The chain joins TRBV3-1 to TRBJ1-1; 9 bases are a match to TRBD1. There are 15 residues in the CDR3. Per germline, CDR1 LGHDT and CDR2 YNNKEL (reference sequence). V was pared by 7 bases and J by 0 bases, with 6 bases of the junction left unmatched. CDR3 sequence: CASNVQGALNTEAFF. The DNA of the CDR3 is TGTGCCAGCAATGTACAGGGGGCTTTGAACACTGAAGCTTTCTTT.

This clonotype was recorded once. The rearrangement links TRBV28 to TRBJ1-2; weak D call: TRBD1 (5 bases). V dropped 4 bases and J dropped 7 bases, with 19 bases sitting between them. The CDR3 runs 15 residues. In germline, CDR1 is MDHEN, CDR2 SYDVKM. The CDR3 is CASSSPWGTQGGYTF. The CDR3 DNA follows: TGTGCCAGCAGTTCCCCCTGGGGGACCCAGGGTGGCTACACCTTC.

As concerns this clonotype: The CDR3 does not close with the conserved phenylalanine or tryptophan, likely indicating a read error. The chain couples TRBV12-3 or TRBV12-4 to TRBJ2-7; D may match TRBD1 or TRBD2 (7 bases each). Trimming stripped 3 bases from V and 2 bases from J, with 14 bases between. The CDR3 sequence is 15 residues long. The CDR3 protein is CASSFSTGRAYEQYS. CDR3 DNA sequence: TGTGCCAGCAGTTTTTCGACAGGGAGGGCCTACGAGCAGTACTCC.

This clonotype was seen a handful of times. The chain combines TRBV15 with TRBJ2-5; D is perhaps TRBD2 (5 bases). Trimming removed 0 bases from V and 4 bases from J, with 9 bases in between. The CDR3 is made up of 14 amino acids. The germline CDR1 and CDR2 sequences are LNHNV and YYDKDF (reference sequence). The CDR3 DNA reads as TGTGCCACCAGCAGAGATCGAGGGTCAGAGACCCAGTACTTC. This translates into CATSRDRGSETQYF. Looking up the rest from reference TRBV15 and TRBJ2-5 gives the full variable domain: DAMVIQNPRYQVTQFGKPVTLSCSQTLNHNVMYWYQQKSSQAPKLLFHYYDKDFNNEADTPDNFQSRRPNTSFCFLDIRSPGLGDTAMYLCATSRDRGSETQYFGPGTRLLVL.

The V gene is TRBV7-2, the J gene TRBJ2-3, with 11 bases lining up with TRBD2. CDR3 length equals 16 residues. Germline lookup yields CDR1 SGHTA and CDR2 FQGNSA. J gave up 2 bases and V 6 bases, and 7 bases lay outside the gene matches. The CDR3 here is CASRSGTSGPTDTQYF. CDR3 bases: TGTGCCAGCAGGTCCGGGACTAGCGGACCCACAGATACGCAGTATTTT.

This rearrangement joins TRBV7-2 to TRBJ2-7, with 11 bases lining up with TRBD2. The CDR3 runs 15 residues. J was trimmed by 5 bases and V by 5 bases; bases with no gene match: 8. The V gene's germline CDR1 is SGHTA and CDR2 FQGNSA. CDR3: CASSPRLAGTNEQYF. The CDR3 nucleotides are TGTGCCAGCAGCCCCCGACTAGCGGGAACCAACGAGCAGTACTTC.

The chain recombines TRBV6-1 with TRBJ2-3; possible D gene TRBD2, 6 bases. The CDR3 is 16 amino acids. The germline gives CDR1 MNHNS, CDR2 SASEGT. Trimming took 3 bases from V and 2 from J, leaving 15 bases between them. The CDR3 sequence: CASSDLSGVITDTQYF. The CDR3 bases are TGTGCCAGCAGTGATCTTAGCGGCGTGATCACAGATACGCAGTATTTT.

CDR3 bases: TGTGCCAGCTCACCCGACTCGTGGGAGCAGTACTTC. Its translation: CASSPDSWEQYF. This chain uses TRBV18 with TRBJ2-7; no clear D. Germline V gene lookup returns CDR1 KGHSH and CDR2 LQKENI. Trimming removed 3 bases from V and 7 bases from J, with 10 bases in between. The CDR3 consists of 12 residues.

The CDR3 DNA is TGTGCCAGCAGCCCTACAACTAGCGGTGAGCAGTTCTTC. It codes for CASSPTTSGEQFF. The rearrangement joins TRBV9 to TRBJ2-1; the match to TRBD2 covers 8 bases. The germline V gene encodes CDR1 SGDLS and CDR2 YYNGEE. With 4 bases clipped from V and 9 bases from J, the junction kept 6 bases outside the gene matches. The CDR3 covers 13 residues.

The chain links TRBV27 to TRBJ2-1; 7 nucleotides agree with TRBD2. The CDR3 contains 13 residues. Trimming at V came to 8 bases and at J to 9 bases, leaving 10 bases not matched to a gene. Per germline, CDR1 MNHEY and CDR2 SMNVEV (reference sequence). The CDR3 spells CASGKGTTVEQFF. DNA for the CDR3: TGTGCCAGCGGAAAAGGGACTACGGTTGAGCAGTTCTTC.

The table lists this clonotype with a few counts. The chain employs TRBV12-3 or TRBV12-4 and TRBJ2-1; D is perhaps TRBD1 or TRBD2 (5 bases each). V lost 5 bases, J lost 13 bases, and 18 bases lay in between. The CDR3 is 13 residues long. Here the CDR3 DNA reads TGTGCCAGCAGTGGGGGTTTAAGCCTCCGCCAGTTCTTC. As protein: CASSGGLSLRQFF.

The chain joins TRBV5-6 to TRBJ1-2; 7 bases agree with TRBD1. The germline gives CDR1 SGHDT, CDR2 YYEEEE. The CDR3 is 16 residues long. V was pared by 4 bases and J by 2 bases, with 11 bases of the junction left unmatched. For the CDR3, the DNA is TGTGCCAGCAGCCTACGGGACAGCTCTTACAACTATGGCTACACCTTC. Amino acids: CASSLRDSSYNYGYTF.

Only a few counts were recorded for this clonotype. The chain joins TRBV7-2 to TRBJ2-5, with unresolved D. The J call may not be correct, given that the DNA end is closer to TRBJ2-7. The V gene's germline CDR1 is SGHTA and CDR2 FQGNSA. The CDR3 extends over 13 amino acids. Written as DNA, the CDR3 is TGTGCCAGCAGCTCAAAGTGGACCTACGAGCAGTACTTC. Translation: CASSSKWTYEQYF.

This clonotype was seen once. The rearrangement links TRBV20-1 to TRBJ2-5; 8 bases map to TRBD2. V lost 3 bases and J lost 5; bases outside the gene matches: 8. The germline V gene has CDR1 DFQATT and CDR2 SNEGSKA (reference sequence). This CDR3 comprises 14 residues. This CDR3 is CSASPGTRAETQYF. As DNA, the CDR3 is TGCAGTGCTAGCCCCGGGACTAGGGCTGAGACCCAGTACTTC.

As for this clonotype: A much more abundant neighbour one base away suggests this may be a read error. This chain joins TRBV7-2 and TRBJ2-2; no clear D. In germline, CDR1 is SGHTA, CDR2 FQGNSA. The CDR3 extends over 13 amino acids. CDR3: CASSLAKTGELFF. The CDR3 DNA reads TGTGCCAGCAGCTTAGCGAAGACCGGGGAGCTGTTTTTT.

This sequence joins TRBV28 and TRBJ2-7, with D perhaps TRBD1 or TRBD2 (6 bases each). Trimming pared 5 bases from V and 2 bases from J, leaving 19 bases between. The V gene's germline CDR1 is MDHEN and CDR2 SYDVKM. This CDR3 has 16 residues. CDR3 DNA: TGTGCCAGCAGTCCAAGAGGGGGGCCTCGGACCTACGAGCAGTACTTC. It translates to CASSPRGGPRTYEQYF. Full variable domain (outside the CDR3, taken from reference TRBV28 and TRBJ2-7): DVKVTQSSRYLVKRTGEKVFLECVQDMDHENMFWYRQDPGLGLRLIYFSYDVKMKEKGDIPEGYSVSREKKERFSLILESASTNQTSMYLCASSPRGGPRTYEQYFGPGTRLTVT.